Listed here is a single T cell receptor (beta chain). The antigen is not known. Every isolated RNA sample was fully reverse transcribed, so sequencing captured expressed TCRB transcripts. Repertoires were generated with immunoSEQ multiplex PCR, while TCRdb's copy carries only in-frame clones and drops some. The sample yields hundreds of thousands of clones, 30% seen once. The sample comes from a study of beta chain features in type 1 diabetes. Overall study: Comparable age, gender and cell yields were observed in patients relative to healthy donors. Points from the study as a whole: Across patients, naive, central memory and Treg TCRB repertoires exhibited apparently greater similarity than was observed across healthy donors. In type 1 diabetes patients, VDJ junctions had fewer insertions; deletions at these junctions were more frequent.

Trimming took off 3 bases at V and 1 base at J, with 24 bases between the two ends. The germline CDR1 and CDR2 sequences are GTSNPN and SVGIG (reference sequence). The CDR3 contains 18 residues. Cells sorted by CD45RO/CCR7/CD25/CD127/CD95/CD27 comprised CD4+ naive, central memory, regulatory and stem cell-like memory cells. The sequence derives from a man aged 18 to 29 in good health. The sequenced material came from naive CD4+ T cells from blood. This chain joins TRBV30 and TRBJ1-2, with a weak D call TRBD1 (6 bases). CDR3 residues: CAWRTWGDTQRNNYGYTF. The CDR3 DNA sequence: TGTGCCTGGAGAACTTGGGGGGACACCCAGCGAAATAACTATGGCTACACCTTC.